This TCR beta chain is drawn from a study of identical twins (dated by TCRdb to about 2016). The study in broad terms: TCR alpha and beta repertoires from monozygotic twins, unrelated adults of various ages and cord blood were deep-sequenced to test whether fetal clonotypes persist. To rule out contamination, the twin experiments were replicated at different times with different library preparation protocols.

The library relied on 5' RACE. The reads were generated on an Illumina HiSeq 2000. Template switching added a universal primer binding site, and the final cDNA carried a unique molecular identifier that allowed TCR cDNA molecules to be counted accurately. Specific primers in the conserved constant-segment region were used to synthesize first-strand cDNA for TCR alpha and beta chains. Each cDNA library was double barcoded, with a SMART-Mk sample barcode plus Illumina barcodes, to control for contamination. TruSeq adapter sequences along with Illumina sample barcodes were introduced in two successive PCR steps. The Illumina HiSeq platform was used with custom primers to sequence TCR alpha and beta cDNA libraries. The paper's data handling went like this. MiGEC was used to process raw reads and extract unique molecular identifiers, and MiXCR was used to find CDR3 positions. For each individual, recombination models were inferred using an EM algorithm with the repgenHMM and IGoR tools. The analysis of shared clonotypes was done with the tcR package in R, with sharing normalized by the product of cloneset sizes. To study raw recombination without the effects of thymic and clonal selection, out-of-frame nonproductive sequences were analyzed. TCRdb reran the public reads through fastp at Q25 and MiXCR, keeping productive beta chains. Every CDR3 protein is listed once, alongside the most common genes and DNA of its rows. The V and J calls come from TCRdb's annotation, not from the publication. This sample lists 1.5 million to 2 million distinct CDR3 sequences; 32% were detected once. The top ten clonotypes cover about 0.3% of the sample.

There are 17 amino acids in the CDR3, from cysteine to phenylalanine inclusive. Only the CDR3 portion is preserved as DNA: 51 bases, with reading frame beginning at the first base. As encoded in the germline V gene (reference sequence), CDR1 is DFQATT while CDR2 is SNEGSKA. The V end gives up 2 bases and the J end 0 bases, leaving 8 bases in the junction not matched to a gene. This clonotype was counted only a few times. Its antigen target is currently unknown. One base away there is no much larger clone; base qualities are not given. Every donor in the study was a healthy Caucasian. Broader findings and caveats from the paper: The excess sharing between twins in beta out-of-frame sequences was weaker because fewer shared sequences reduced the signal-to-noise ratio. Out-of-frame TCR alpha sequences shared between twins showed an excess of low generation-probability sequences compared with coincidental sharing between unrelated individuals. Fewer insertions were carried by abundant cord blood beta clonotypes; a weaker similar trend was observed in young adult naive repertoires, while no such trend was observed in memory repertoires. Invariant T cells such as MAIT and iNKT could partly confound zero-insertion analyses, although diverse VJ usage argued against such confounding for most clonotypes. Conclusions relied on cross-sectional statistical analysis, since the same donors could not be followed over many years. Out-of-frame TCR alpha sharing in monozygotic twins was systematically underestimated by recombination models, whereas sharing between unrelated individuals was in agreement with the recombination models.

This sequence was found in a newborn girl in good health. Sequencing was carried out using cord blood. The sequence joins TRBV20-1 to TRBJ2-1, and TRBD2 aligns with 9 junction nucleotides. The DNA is TGCAGTGCTAGACGTCTAGCGGGGCCTTACTCCTACAATGAGCAGTTCTTC. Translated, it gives CSARRLAGPYSYNEQFF.